This T cell receptor (beta chain) is from a study of blood T cell repertoires in COVID-19 (TCRdb year 2020). Some background on the complete study: Samples covering the acute and convalescent phases of COVID-19 were provided by collaborators in the United States, Italy and Spain. Where available, HLA class I and class II types were taken from metadata supplied by the sample provider and were not determined by assay-based typing. The prospective study material was composed of cDNA or gDNA derived from T cells, B-cell-depleted T cells, or PBMCs. The dataset comprised deeply sampled blood TCRbeta repertoires from subjects exposed to, actively infected with, or recovered from COVID-19. Sample metadata almost always included a de-identified subject ID, COVID-19 status, age in years and sex. The repertoires were released in a freely available public database meant as a resource for research on the immune response to SARS-CoV-2. The samples were drawn from two sources: the first 160 participants of the ongoing ImmuneRACE study, and fewer than 1,500 subjects contributed by 6 global collaborators.

The immunoSEQ Assay, a bias-controlled multiplex PCR, was used to amplify TCRbeta CDR3 regions from genomic DNA. The authors' pipeline ran thus. The number of nucleated cells in each sample was estimated from the amplification of reference gene primers within the assay. Sequence reads were collapsed and filtered to measure the absolute abundance of every unique TCRbeta CDR3 rearrangement. For each sample, productive Simpson clonality was calculated by taking the square root of Simpson's diversity index across productive rearrangements. What TCRdb holds here is the immuneACCESS table cut down to in-frame rearrangements. Part of the clones is not present; checked against another copy, under half of the missing clones reflect an unresolved V gene, and the others are unexplained. V and J calls and clone size follow that table, whereas D and trimming were derived from the DNA. This sample holds roughly 200,000 clones; roughly 82% were observed only once. The ten most abundant clones make up more than 4.5% of the sample.

Participants in the prospective study were enrolled through a virtual design, were aged roughly 18 to 100 years, and lived in fewer than 30 United States geographic areas. In the prospective study, cohorts were assigned on the basis of participant-reported clinical history obtained from a screening survey and a study questionnaire. Mobile phlebotomists in the prospective study collected whole blood, serum and a nasopharyngeal or oropharyngeal swab from every participant. Prospective study participants could optionally give additional blood draws and questionnaires over an approximately two-month period. Before DNA extraction, blood samples from the prospective study were shipped at room temperature or frozen. Points the paper makes about the study in general: The quantity of clinical and demographic metadata differed by source and by participant and was supplied without curation.

Points on this clone: Its antigen remains unidentified. Per-nucleotide qualities are absent, and no much larger clonotype sits a single base away.

Including the terminal cysteine and phenylalanine, the CDR3 comprises 13 residues. Only the CDR3 DNA stays, 39 bases, in frame from base 1. V is cut by 6 bases and J by 2 bases, and the space between the germline ends is 10 bases. CDR1 and CDR2 were assigned from the germline V gene (reference sequence) as MNHEY and SMNVEV. The sample consisted of PBMCs or T cells enriched from blood (not recorded which). This TCR derives from a woman aged 60-75 years with acute COVID-19. The sequence links TRBV27 to TRBJ1-2, with TRBD1 perhaps the D gene, on 5 matching bases. In nucleotides, the sequence is TGTGCCAGCAGCCGGACAAGGAACTATGGCTACACCTTC. Its protein product is CASSRTRNYGYTF.